This is a list of T cell receptor beta chains from one sample in a study of shared clonotypes between healthy human individuals. Sequenced by immunoSEQ multiplex PCR; TCRdb stores in-frame clones only, minus some. The sample holds 550,000 to 850,000 clones, about 74% seen once. The sample comprised memory CD4+ T cells sorted from blood. The receptors here all came from a woman in her 30s in good health. CDR3s leave out the opening cysteine and the closing phenylalanine or tryptophan. The order of the fields is CDR3 length, V gene, D gene, J gene, CDR3 protein. D genes are given only for firm matches.

length: 13; V: TRBV6-5; D: TRBD2; J: TRBJ2-1; CDR3: ASTGGEIGYNEQF
length: 12; V: TRBV10-2; D: TRBD2; J: TRBJ2-7; CDR3: ASSEAPAGDEQY
length: 12; V: TRBV27; D: TRBD2; J: TRBJ2-1; CDR3: ASIGNGRRGEQF
length: 13; V: TRBV7-8; D: .; J: TRBJ2-2; CDR3: ASSLAGFSTGELF
length: 11; V: TRBV10-1; D: .; J: TRBJ1-1; CDR3: ASSRGRGTEAF
length: 12; V: TRBV9; D: .; J: TRBJ1-6; CDR3: ASSVEVGYSPLH
length: 12; V: TRBV18; D: TRBD1; J: TRBJ2-7; CDR3: ASLAGQGAREQY
length: 12; V: TRBV2; D: .; J: TRBJ1-5; CDR3: ASSAGISNQPQH
length: 12; V: TRBV2; D: TRBD2; J: TRBJ2-7; CDR3: ASSEDRLAHEQY
length: 9; V: TRBV20-1; D: .; J: TRBJ2-1; CDR3: SASGNNEQF
length: 11; V: TRBV7-2; D: .; J: TRBJ2-1; CDR3: ASSLDQLDEQF
length: 16; V: TRBV5-1; D: TRBD2; J: TRBJ2-3; CDR3: ASSLDVLAGIGADTQY
length: 13; V: TRBV7-6; D: .; J: TRBJ2-4; CDR3: ASSLFLVQKNIQY
length: 16; V: TRBV7-9; D: TRBD1; J: TRBJ2-1; CDR3: ASSSDQPNRGPLNEQF
length: 12; V: TRBV5-1; D: .; J: TRBJ1-1; CDR3: ASSSDPRDTEAF
length: 13; V: TRBV19; D: TRBD2; J: TRBJ2-1; CDR3: ASSSSGTSGNEQF
length: 11; V: TRBV5-1; D: .; J: TRBJ1-1; CDR3: ASSLVSLSEAF
length: 14; V: TRBV14; D: .; J: TRBJ2-3; CDR3: ASSQDWGLSTDTQY
length: 12; V: TRBV28; D: .; J: TRBJ1-1; CDR3: AIIGAGDNTEAF
length: 12; V: TRBV7-8; D: .; J: TRBJ2-1; CDR3: ASSLAHRVNEQF
length: 13; V: TRBV27; D: .; J: TRBJ1-4; CDR3: ASSPSGGPSEKLF
length: 14; V: TRBV27; D: TRBD1; J: TRBJ1-3; CDR3: ASSLYGTGRGNTIY
length: 14; V: TRBV19; D: .; J: TRBJ2-1; CDR3: ASSPITGGMFGEQF
length: 11; V: TRBV25-1; D: .; J: TRBJ1-4; CDR3: ASGGHTNEKLF
length: 13; V: TRBV2; D: TRBD2; J: TRBJ2-3; CDR3: ASRGTSGVTDTQY
length: 8; V: TRBV28; D: .; J: TRBJ2-5; CDR3: ASRGETQY
length: 11; V: TRBV10-1; D: .; J: TRBJ2-7; CDR3: ASSGRTLEKQY
length: 10; V: TRBV2; D: .; J: TRBJ1-2; CDR3: ASSTGLVGYT
length: 13; V: TRBV19; D: .; J: TRBJ2-3; CDR3: ASSLFGQLTDTQY
length: 14; V: TRBV10-2; D: .; J: TRBJ2-7; CDR3: ASSDRLALSSYEQY
length: 14; V: TRBV19; D: TRBD1; J: TRBJ1-5; CDR3: ASSTPRTGRNQPQH
length: 13; V: TRBV7-2; D: TRBD2; J: TRBJ2-3; CDR3: ASSLALLAGGTQY
length: 12; V: TRBV19; D: .; J: TRBJ2-3; CDR3: ASSIGWSSDTQY
length: 13; V: TRBV5-1; D: .; J: TRBJ2-3; CDR3: ASRPGISSTDTQY
length: 13; V: TRBV11-2; D: .; J: TRBJ1-4; CDR3: ASSLGAGENEKLF
length: 13; V: TRBV15; D: TRBD1; J: TRBJ1-2; CDR3: ATSAPGQGNYGYT
length: 13; V: TRBV18; D: TRBD2; J: TRBJ2-1; CDR3: ASSPAGGRHNEQF
length: 10; V: TRBV2; D: .; J: TRBJ2-7; CDR3: ASSPSSHEQY
length: 14; V: TRBV4-1; D: TRBD1; J: TRBJ2-7; CDR3: ASSKIPGQGMYEQY
length: 15; V: TRBV7-8; D: .; J: TRBJ1-5; CDR3: ASSLVARQVSNQPQH
length: 13; V: TRBV7-9; D: .; J: TRBJ2-1; CDR3: ASSLWGEAYNEQF
length: 12; V: TRBV6-5; D: TRBD2; J: TRBJ2-7; CDR3: ASRRTSEGYEQY